This T cell receptor beta chain derives from a study of blood T cell repertoires in COVID-19. Sequencing used immunoSEQ multiplex PCR; TCRdb keeps in-frame clones, though not all of them. This sample has around 160,000 clones, with 70% to 90% found just once. The CDR3 has 12 amino acids. Trimming took 6 bases from V and 6 from J, leaving 9 bases between them. The participants were between about 18 and 90 years old and came from some 23 US areas. In assigning cohorts, the study relied on participant-reported clinical history. Two negative PCRs, clearance, or symptom resolution characterized the recovered Cohort 3 donors.

The origin of this receptor is a man aged 40-50 years who had recovered from COVID-19. The material sequenced was PBMCs or T cells enriched from blood (not recorded which). The chain couples TRBV12-3 or TRBV12-4 to TRBJ1-3; maybe TRBD1 (5 bases). CDR3 protein: CASSPRVNTIYF. The CDR3 coding sequence is TGTGCCAGCAGCCCCAGGGTAAACACCATATATTTT.